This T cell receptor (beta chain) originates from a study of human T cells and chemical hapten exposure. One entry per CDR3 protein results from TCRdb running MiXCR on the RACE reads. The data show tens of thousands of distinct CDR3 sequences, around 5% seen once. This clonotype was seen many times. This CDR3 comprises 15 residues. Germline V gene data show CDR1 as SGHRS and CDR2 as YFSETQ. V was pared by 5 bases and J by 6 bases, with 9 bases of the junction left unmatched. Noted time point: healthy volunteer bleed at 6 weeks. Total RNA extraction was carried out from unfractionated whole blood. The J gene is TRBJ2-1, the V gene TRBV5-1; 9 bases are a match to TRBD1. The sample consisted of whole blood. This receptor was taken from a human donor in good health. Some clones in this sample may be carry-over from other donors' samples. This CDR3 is CASRHGQGIVNEQFF. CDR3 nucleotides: TGCGCCAGCAGACATGGACAGGGGATTGTCAATGAGCAGTTCTTC.